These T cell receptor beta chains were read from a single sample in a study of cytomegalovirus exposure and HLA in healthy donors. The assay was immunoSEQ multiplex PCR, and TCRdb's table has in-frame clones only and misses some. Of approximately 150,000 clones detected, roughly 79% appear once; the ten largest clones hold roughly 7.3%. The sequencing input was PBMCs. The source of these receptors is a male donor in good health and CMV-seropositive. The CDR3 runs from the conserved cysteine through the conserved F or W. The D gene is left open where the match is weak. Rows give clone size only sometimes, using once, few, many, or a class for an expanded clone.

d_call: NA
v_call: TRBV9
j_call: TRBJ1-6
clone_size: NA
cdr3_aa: CASSVEADNSPLHF
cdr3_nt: TGTGCCAGCAGCGTAGAGGCGGATAATTCACCCCTCCACTTT

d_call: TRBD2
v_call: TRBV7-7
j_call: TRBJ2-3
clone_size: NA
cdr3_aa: CASSLGPSGDSTDTQYF
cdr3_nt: TGTGCTAGCAGCTTAGGGCCTAGCGGGGATAGCACAGATACGCAGTATTTT

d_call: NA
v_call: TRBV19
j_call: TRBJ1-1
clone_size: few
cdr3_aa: CASSSRGSRTEAFF
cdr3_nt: TGTGCCAGTAGTAGCAGGGGAAGTAGAACTGAAGCTTTCTTT

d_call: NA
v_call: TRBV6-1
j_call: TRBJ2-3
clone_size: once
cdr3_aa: CASSEGWEATDTQYF
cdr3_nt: TGTGCCAGCAGTGAAGGGTGGGAGGCCACAGATACGCAGTATTTT

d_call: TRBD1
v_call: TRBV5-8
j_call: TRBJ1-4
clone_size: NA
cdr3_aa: CASSSGQGSEKLFF
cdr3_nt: TGTGCCAGCAGCTCGGGACAGGGTAGTGAAAAACTGTTTTTT

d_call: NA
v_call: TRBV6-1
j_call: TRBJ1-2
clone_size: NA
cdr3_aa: CASSQDVPRRAF
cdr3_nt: TGTGCCAGCAGTCAGGACGTACCACGGCGGGCCTTC

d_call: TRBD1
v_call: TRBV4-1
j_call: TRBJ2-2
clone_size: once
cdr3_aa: CASSQPGQGDTGELFF
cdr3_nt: TGCGCCAGCAGCCAACCGGGACAGGGGGATACCGGGGAGCTGTTTTTT

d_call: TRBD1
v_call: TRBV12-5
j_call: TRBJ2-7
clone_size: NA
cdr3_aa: CASAWETGGSEQYF
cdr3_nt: TGTGCTAGTGCCTGGGAGACAGGGGGGTCCGAGCAGTACTTC

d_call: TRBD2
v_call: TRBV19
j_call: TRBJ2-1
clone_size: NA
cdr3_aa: CASSLASGGRVDEQFF
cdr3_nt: TGTGCCAGTAGTCTCGCGAGCGGGGGGCGGGTGGATGAGCAGTTCTTC

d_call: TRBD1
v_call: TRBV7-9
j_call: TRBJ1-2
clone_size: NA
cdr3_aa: CASSLDGRGRYGYTF
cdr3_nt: TGTGCCAGCAGCTTAGACGGCAGGGGGCGGTATGGCTACACCTTC

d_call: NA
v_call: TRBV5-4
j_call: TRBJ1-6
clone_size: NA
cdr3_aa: CASSRWTSGSYNSPLHF
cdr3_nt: TGTGCCAGCAGCCGATGGACATCAGGCTCCTATAATTCACCCCTCCACTTT

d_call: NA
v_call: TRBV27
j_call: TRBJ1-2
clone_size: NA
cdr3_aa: CASSPSGYGYTF
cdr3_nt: TGTGCCAGCTCACCCTCCGGGTATGGCTACACCTTC

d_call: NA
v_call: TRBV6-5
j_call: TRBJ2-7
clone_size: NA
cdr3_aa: CASSYSGSYEQYF
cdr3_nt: TGTGCCAGCAGTTACTCGGGGAGCTACGAGCAGTACTTC

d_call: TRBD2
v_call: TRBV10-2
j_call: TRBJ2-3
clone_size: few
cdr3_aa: CASASGVRGDTQYF
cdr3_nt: TGCGCCAGCGCTAGCGGGGTTCGAGGAGATACGCAGTATTTT

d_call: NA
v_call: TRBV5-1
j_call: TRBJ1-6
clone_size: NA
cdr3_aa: CASSSRRRINSPLHF
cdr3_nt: TGCGCCAGCAGCTCACGAAGGCGGATCAATTCACCCCTCCACTTT

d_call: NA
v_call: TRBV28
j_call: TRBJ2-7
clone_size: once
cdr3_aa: CASSLVWAQGSNQYF
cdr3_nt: TGTGCCAGCAGTTTGGTATGGGCCCAGGGGTCCAATCAGTACTTC

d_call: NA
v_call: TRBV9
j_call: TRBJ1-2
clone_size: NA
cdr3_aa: CASSGGRRYGYTF
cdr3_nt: TGTGCCAGCAGCGGAGGGAGGAGGTATGGCTACACCTTC

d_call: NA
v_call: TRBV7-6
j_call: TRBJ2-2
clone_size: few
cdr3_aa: CASSFGGLSTGELFF
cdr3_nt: TGTGCCAGCAGCTTTGGGGGGTTGAGCACCGGGGAGCTGTTTTTT

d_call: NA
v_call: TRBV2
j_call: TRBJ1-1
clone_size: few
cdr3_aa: CASGATEAFF
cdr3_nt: TGTGCCAGCGGGGCGACTGAAGCTTTCTTT

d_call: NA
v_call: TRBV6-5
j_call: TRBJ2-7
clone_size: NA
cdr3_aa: CASSESGPYEQYF
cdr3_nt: TGTGCCAGCAGTGAAAGTGGGCCCTACGAGCAGTACTTC

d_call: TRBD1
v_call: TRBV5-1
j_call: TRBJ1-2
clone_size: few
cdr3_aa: CASSLWDSRYYGYTF
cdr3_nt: TGCGCCAGCAGCTTGTGGGACAGCCGATACTATGGCTACACCTTC

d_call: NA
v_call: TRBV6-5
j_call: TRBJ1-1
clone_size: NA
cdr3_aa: CASSYGRYRANTEAFF
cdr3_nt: TGTGCCAGCAGTTACGGGCGATACAGGGCGAACACTGAAGCTTTCTTT

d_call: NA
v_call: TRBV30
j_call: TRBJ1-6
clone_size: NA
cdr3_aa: CAWSVEIRGNSPLHF
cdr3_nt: TGTGCCTGGAGTGTAGAGATAAGGGGTAATTCACCCCTCCACTTT

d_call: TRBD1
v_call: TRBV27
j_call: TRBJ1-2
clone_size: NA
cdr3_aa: CASSLVGQGVSNYGYTF
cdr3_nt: TGTGCCAGCAGTTTAGTGGGACAGGGGGTCTCTAACTATGGCTACACCTTC

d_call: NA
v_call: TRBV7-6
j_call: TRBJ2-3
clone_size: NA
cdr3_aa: CASSSSWGVRGNTQYF
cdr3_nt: TGTGCCAGCAGCTCCTCATGGGGGGTCCGGGGGAATACGCAGTATTTT

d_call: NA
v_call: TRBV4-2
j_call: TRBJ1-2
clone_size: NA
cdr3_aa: CASSQDLAGSYGYTF
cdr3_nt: TGTGCCAGCAGCCAAGATCTGGCAGGGTCTTATGGCTACACCTTC

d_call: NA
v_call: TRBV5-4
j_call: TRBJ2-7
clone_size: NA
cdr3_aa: CASSLDETYEQYF
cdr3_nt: TGTGCCAGCAGCTTGGACGAAACTTACGAGCAGTACTTC

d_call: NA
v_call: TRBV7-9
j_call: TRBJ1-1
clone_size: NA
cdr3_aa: CASSLSPGTEAFF
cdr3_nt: TGTGCCAGCAGCTTATCTCCCGGGACTGAAGCTTTCTTT

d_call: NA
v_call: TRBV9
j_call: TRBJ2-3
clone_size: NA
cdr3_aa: CASSVWERTDTQYF
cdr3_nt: TGTGCCAGCAGCGTATGGGAGCGAACAGATACGCAGTATTTT

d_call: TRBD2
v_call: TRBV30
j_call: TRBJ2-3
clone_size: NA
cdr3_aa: CAWSVGGGDTQYF
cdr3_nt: TGTGCCTGGAGTGTGGGGGGGGGTGATACGCAGTATTTT

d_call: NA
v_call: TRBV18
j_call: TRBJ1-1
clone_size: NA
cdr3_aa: CASSPAQGNTEAFF
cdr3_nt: TGTGCCAGCTCACCGGCCCAGGGCAACACTGAAGCTTTCTTT

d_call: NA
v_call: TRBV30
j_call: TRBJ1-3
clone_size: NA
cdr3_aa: CAWSGGSGNTIYF
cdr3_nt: TGTGCCTGGAGCGGGGGATCGGGAAACACCATATATTTT

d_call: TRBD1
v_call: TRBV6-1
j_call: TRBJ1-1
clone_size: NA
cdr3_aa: CASSERGLGTEAFF
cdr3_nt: TGTGCCAGCAGTGAGAGGGGGCTGGGCACTGAAGCTTTCTTT

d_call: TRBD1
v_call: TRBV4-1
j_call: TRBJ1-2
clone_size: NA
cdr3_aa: CASSHPVRQGFYGYTF
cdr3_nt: TGCGCCAGCAGCCATCCAGTTCGACAGGGCTTCTATGGCTACACCTTC

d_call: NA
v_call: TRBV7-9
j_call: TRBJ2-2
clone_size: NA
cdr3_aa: CASSLETVNTGELFF
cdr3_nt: TGTGCCAGCAGCTTAGAAACAGTCAACACCGGGGAGCTGTTTTTT

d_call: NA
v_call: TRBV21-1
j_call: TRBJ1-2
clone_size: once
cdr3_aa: CASSKARGGTYGYTF
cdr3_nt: TGTGCCAGCAGCAAAGCGCGGGGAGGGACCTATGGCTACACCTTC

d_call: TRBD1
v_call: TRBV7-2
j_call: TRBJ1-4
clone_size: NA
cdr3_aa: CASSLVGTGAATNEKLFF
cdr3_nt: TGTGCCAGCAGCTTAGTAGGGACAGGGGCTGCAACTAATGAAAAACTGTTTTTT

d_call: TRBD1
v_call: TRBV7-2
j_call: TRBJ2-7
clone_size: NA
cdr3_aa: CASSQTGSYEQYF
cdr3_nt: TGTGCCAGCAGCCAGACAGGGTCCTACGAGCAGTACTTC

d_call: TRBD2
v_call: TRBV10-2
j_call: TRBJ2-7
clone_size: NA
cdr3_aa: CASKRTSAAYEQYF
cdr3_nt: TGCGCCAGCAAGCGGACTAGCGCGGCCTACGAGCAGTACTTC

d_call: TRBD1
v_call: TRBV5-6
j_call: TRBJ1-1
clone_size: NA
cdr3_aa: CASSPQPGQTRRGTEAFF
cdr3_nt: TGTGCCAGCAGCCCACAACCGGGACAGACACGTAGAGGCACTGAAGCTTTCTTT

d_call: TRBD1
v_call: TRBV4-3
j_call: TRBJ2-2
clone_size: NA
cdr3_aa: CASSQPGQGDTGELFF
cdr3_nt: TGCGCCAGCAGCCAACCGGGACAGGGGGATACCGGGGAGCTGTTTTTT

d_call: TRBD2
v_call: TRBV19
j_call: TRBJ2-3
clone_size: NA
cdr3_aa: CASRGGHTDTQYF
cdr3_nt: TGTGCCAGTCGGGGGGGGCACACAGATACGCAGTATTTT

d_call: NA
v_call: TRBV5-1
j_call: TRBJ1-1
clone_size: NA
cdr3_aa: CASSPREGGNTEAFF
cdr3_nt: TGCGCCAGCAGCCCCAGGGAGGGTGGGAACACTGAAGCTTTCTTT

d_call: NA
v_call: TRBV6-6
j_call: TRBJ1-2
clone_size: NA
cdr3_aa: CASSYEGVYGYTF
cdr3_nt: TGTGCCAGCAGTTACGAGGGCGTCTATGGCTACACCTTC

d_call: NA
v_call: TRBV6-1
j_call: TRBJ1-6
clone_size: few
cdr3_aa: CASSEGESSYNSPLHF
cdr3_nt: TGTGCCAGCAGTGAAGGAGAGAGCTCCTATAATTCACCCCTCCACTTT

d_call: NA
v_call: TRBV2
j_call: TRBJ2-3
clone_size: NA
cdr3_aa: CATREEIHADTQYF
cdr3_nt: TGTGCCACCCGGGAAGAAATACACGCAGATACGCAGTATTTT

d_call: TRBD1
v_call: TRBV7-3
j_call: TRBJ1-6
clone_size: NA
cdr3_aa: CASSLNPRQGNPPLHF
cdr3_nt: TGTGCCAGCAGCTTAAACCCTCGACAGGGTAATCCACCCCTCCACTTT

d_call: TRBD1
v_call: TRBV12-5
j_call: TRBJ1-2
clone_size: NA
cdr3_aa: CASGTGAANYGYTF
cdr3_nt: TGTGCTAGTGGGACAGGGGCGGCTAACTATGGCTACACCTTC

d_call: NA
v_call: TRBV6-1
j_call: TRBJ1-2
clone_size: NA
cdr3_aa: CASSELSRAAGYTF
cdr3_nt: TGTGCCAGCAGTGAACTATCCAGGGCGGCGGGCTACACCTTC

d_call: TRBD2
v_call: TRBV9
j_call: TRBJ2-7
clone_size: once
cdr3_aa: CASSPQGRVGSYEQYF
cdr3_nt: TGTGCCAGCAGCCCCCAAGGGAGGGTTGGGTCCTACGAGCAGTACTTC

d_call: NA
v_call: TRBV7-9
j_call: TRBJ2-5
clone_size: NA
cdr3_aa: CAQHIFSGPQETQYF
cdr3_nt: TGTGCCCAACATATATTTAGCGGTCCCCAAGAGACCCAGTACTTC

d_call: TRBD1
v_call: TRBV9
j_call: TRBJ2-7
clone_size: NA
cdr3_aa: CASSVEGQGDEQYF
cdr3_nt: TGTGCCAGCAGCGTAGAGGGACAGGGCGACGAGCAGTACTTC

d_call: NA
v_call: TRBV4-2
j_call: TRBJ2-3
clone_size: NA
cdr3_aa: CASSQSLTDTQYF
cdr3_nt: TGTGCCAGCAGCCAATCGCTAACAGATACGCAGTATTTT

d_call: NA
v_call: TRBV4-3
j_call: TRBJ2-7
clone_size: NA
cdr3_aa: CASSPEGPWSYEQYF
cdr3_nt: TGCGCCAGCAGCCCCGAGGGTCCTTGGTCCTACGAGCAGTACTTC

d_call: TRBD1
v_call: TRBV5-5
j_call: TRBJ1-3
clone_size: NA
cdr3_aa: CASSLGTGAGNTIYF
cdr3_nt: TGTGCCAGCAGCTTGGGGACAGGAGCAGGAAACACCATATATTTT

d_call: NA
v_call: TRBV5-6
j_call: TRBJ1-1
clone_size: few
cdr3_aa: CASSRGRPNTEAFF
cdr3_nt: TGTGCCAGTTCCAGAGGTCGGCCGAACACTGAAGCTTTCTTT

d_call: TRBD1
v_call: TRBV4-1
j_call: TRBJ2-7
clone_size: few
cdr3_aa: CASSQVIRDRGREQYF
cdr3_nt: TGCGCCAGCAGCCAAGTGATCCGGGACAGGGGACGGGAGCAGTACTTC

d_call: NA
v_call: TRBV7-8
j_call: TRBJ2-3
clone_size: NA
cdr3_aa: CASSLGRVGGFLWTDTQYF
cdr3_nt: NA